These T cell receptor beta chains were read from a single sample in a study of T cells after posttransplantation cyclophosphamide. Sequencing used immunoSEQ multiplex PCR; TCRdb keeps in-frame clones, though not all of them. Of around 23,000 clones listed, 65% to 90% were seen once; the top ten hold more than 2%. The source was PBMCs, collected about 360 days after allogeneic stem cell transplant with calcineurin inhibitor and methotrexate. The receptors were sampled from a female patient under 45 who received an allogeneic stem cell transplant from an unrelated donor, was CMV-positive, and had acute and chronic GVHD. Some T cells may be transferred from the graft donor. The CDR3 runs from the conserved cysteine through the conserved F or W. A D gene is named only where the DNA matches it firmly. Expanded clones are given a class, and other clones once, few, many or no size at all.

cdr3_length	j_call	d_call	v_call	clone_size	cdr3_nt	cdr3_aa
17	TRBJ2-3	TRBD2	TRBV28	NA	TGTGCCAGCAGTTTAGGGGCGGCGGGAGGGCCGACAGATACGCAGTATTTT	CASSLGAAGGPTDTQYF
19	TRBJ2-3	TRBD1	TRBV28	few	TGTGCCAGCAGTACACCCGAAAGAGGGACAGCCATCAATGCAGATACGCAGTATTTT	CASSTPERGTAINADTQYF
13	TRBJ2-1	NA	TRBV9	NA	TGTGCCAGCAGCGGAGAGCAGTTCACAGCCCAGTTCTTC	CASSGEQFTAQFF
11	TRBJ1-5	NA	TRBV11-2	NA	TGTGCCAGCAGCTTTCCCCAGGGAGGGCATTTT	CASSFPQGGHF
14	TRBJ1-3	TRBD1	TRBV19	NA	TGTGCCAGTAGCCAGGGGGCGGCTGGAAACACCATATATTTT	CASSQGAAGNTIYF
14	TRBJ1-2	TRBD1	TRBV19	NA	TGTGCCAGTAGTACCCTGGGACAGGGCTATGGCTACACCTTC	CASSTLGQGYGYTF
17	TRBJ2-5	NA	TRBV5-1	NA	TGCGCCAGCAGCTTGGGGGTGGAGGGTACAATTGGAGAGACCCAGTACTTC	CASSLGVEGTIGETQYF
16	TRBJ2-7	NA	TRBV7-8	NA	TGTGCCAGCAGCTTAGCAAGACAAACCCCGATGTACGAGCAGTACTTC	CASSLARQTPMYEQYF
15	TRBJ1-1	NA	TRBV27	NA	TGTGCCAGCAGTCTAGTAGCCGGGGGGGGGACTGAAGCTTTCTTT	CASSLVAGGGTEAFF
19	TRBJ2-1	TRBD2	TRBV7-7	NA	TGTGCTAGCAGCTCTCAACTCACCACTAGCGGGGGCTCCTACAATGAGCAGTTCTTC	CASSSQLTTSGGSYNEQFF
16	TRBJ2-2	NA	TRBV6-6	NA	TGTGCCAGCAGTTTCCGACTAGATTCGAACACCGGGGAGCTGTTTTTT	CASSFRLDSNTGELFF
20	TRBJ2-7	NA	TRBV4-1	NA	TGCGCCAGCAGCCAACTCCCGCGTCGAGGGGGAAAGGGGAGCTCCTACGAGCAGTACTTC	CASSQLPRRGGKGSSYEQYF
13	TRBJ1-1	TRBD1	TRBV27	NA	TGTGCCAGCAGTGGACAGGGCAGAGCTGAAGCTTTCTTT	CASSGQGRAEAFF
15	TRBJ2-1	TRBD1	TRBV12-5	NA	TGTGCTAGTGGTCTGCCCGGGACAGGGGGGGATGAGCAGTTCTTC	CASGLPGTGGDEQFF
13	TRBJ1-5	TRBD1	TRBV6-1	once	TGTGCCAGCGGCCAGGGGGGCAGGTGGCCCCAGCATTTT	CASGQGGRWPQHF
13	TRBJ2-3	NA	TRBV6-5	NA	TGTGCCAGCAGTCCTCGACTCACAGATACGCAGTATTTT	CASSPRLTDTQYF
12	TRBJ1-2	NA	TRBV29-1	NA	TGCAGCGTTGAAGAGGGGGGGGATGGCTACACCTTC	CSVEEGGDGYTF
14	TRBJ2-4	NA	TRBV27	NA	TGTGCCAGCCTCCGAAGGGGACAATCGACCATTCAGTACTTC	CASLRRGQSTIQYF
17	TRBJ2-3	TRBD2	TRBV7-3	NA	TGTGCCAGCAGCTTCCTCCCCGCGGGGGGGCGAACAGATACGCAGTATTTT	CASSFLPAGGRTDTQYF
15	TRBJ1-4	NA	TRBV6-1	NA	TGTGCCAGCAGCGCTGGGCGGGTGCAAACGGAAAAACTGTTTTTT	CASSAGRVQTEKLFF
19	TRBJ2-5	TRBD1	TRBV6-1	NA	TGTGCCAGCAGTGGGCGACAGGGTGAGCCGTCACCCCGCAGAGAGACCCAGTACTTC	CASSGRQGEPSPRRETQYF
15	TRBJ1-1	NA	TRBV18	NA	TGTGCCAGCTCACAGTCGTGGGGAGAGAACACTGAAGCTTTCTTT	CASSQSWGENTEAFF
13	TRBJ2-7	NA	TRBV5-1	few	TGCGCCAGCAGCTGGGACAAAACCTACGAGCAGTACTTC	CASSWDKTYEQYF
16	TRBJ2-1	NA	TRBV4-1	NA	TGCGCCAGTAGCGAAGGCACCTCAGGACACTACAATGAGCAGTTCTTC	CASSEGTSGHYNEQFF
15	TRBJ1-2	TRBD1	TRBV19	NA	TGTGCCAGCGGCGACGCGGGGACAGGGAACTATGGCTACACCTTC	CASGDAGTGNYGYTF
13	TRBJ2-7	NA	TRBV7-2	once	TGTGCCAGCAGCTTAGCAGGGGTCTACGAGCAGTACTTC	CASSLAGVYEQYF
12	TRBJ1-1	TRBD1	TRBV28	NA	TGTGCCAGCAGCCGACAGGGGACTGAAGCTTTCTTT	CASSRQGTEAFF
18	TRBJ2-5	TRBD2	TRBV27	NA	TGTGCCAGCAGTTTAGGGGAGTGGGGACTAGAGAAGAGGGAGACCCAGTACTTC	CASSLGEWGLEKRETQYF
14	TRBJ2-1	NA	TRBV7-9	NA	TGTGCCAGCAGCTTACAGGGACTCCCCAATGAGCAGTTCTTC	CASSLQGLPNEQFF
13	TRBJ2-7	TRBD2	TRBV4-1	few	TGCGCCAGCAGCCAGACTAGCGGCTACGAGCAGTACTTC	CASSQTSGYEQYF
13	TRBJ2-7	NA	TRBV9	NA	TGTGCCAGCAGCCCCCGTCCCGAGGGAGAGCAGTACTTC	CASSPRPEGEQYF
13	TRBJ2-7	NA	TRBV6-1	medium-sized	TGTGCCAGCAGTGAAGCCTGGCTCCACGAGCAGTACTTC	CASSEAWLHEQYF
16	TRBJ1-2	NA	TRBV6-1	NA	TGTGCCAGCAGTGAAGCGAGGGGGAAAGCTAACTATGGCTACACCTTC	CASSEARGKANYGYTF
16	TRBJ1-2	NA	TRBV7-9	NA	TGTGCCAGCAGCTCATTCCGGTCGGGTCTATTCTATGGCTACACCTTC	CASSSFRSGLFYGYTF
14	TRBJ2-3	NA	TRBV28	NA	TGTGCCAGCCCCGGGGAGAGGGGCACAGATACGCAGTATTTT	CASPGERGTDTQYF
14	TRBJ2-7	NA	TRBV6-5	NA	TGTGCCAGCAGTTCGTCACAGGGTATCGGCGAGCAGTACTTC	CASSSSQGIGEQYF
16	TRBJ2-1	TRBD2	TRBV7-2	NA	TGTGCCAGCAGCTTGAGACTAGCGGGAGGGCACAATGAGCAGTTCTTC	CASSLRLAGGHNEQFF
15	TRBJ1-4	TRBD1	TRBV28	NA	TGTGCCAGCAGTTTACCACAGGGGTCTAATGAAAAACTGTTTTTT	CASSLPQGSNEKLFF
11	TRBJ2-3	TRBD2	TRBV6-5	NA	TGTGCCAGCGGGAGGGGAGATACGCAGTATTTT	CASGRGDTQYF
15	TRBJ1-4	TRBD1	TRBV10-3	NA	TGTGCCATCAGTGAGTCGGGACAGGGTTACGAAAAACTGTTTTTT	CAISESGQGYEKLFF
15	TRBJ2-1	TRBD2	TRBV6-1	NA	TGTGCCAGCAGTGAAGTCCCGGGGGGGCGGTATGAGCAGTTCTTC	CASSEVPGGRYEQFF
11	TRBJ2-1	NA	TRBV30	NA	TGTGCCTGGAGCACCTACAATGAGCAGTTCTTC	CAWSTYNEQFF
17	TRBJ2-3	NA	TRBV28	few	TGTGCCAGCAGTTTCTGGTCGTCTAGCGACCGATCCGATACGCAGTATTTT	CASSFWSSSDRSDTQYF